This T cell receptor beta chain was identified in a study of blood T cells in healthy people across ages. Overall study results and limits: Naive T cell percentage strongly correlated with TCR beta diversity. When set beside aged donors, long-lived donors presented more naive CD4+ cells and higher diversity. It was held that the diversity estimates obtained from one million T cells were underestimates.

A sample-barcoded 5' primer and a J-beta primer mix were used in a second PCR of roughly 7 to 11 cycles. Every single cDNA molecule received a tag from a template-switch adaptor with 12 random nucleotides. MiXCR, applied by TCRdb to the 5' RACE reads, yields one record per CDR3 protein. Altogether 800,000 to 950,000 distinct CDR3 sequences are present, 35% to 40% being singletons, with the ten largest covering around 13%. Germline CDR1 reads DFQATT; CDR2 reads SNEGSKA (reference sequence). The V gene end was trimmed by 0 bases and the J gene end by 7 bases; junction bases not matched to a gene: 7. This CDR3 is 14 amino acids long. In this sample, this clonotype turned up a few times. Its specificity is not known.

The chain carries TRBV20-1 and TRBJ2-5; 8 bases line up with TRBD1. This sequence originates from a man aged 18 to 30 in good health. Input material: blood. Here the CDR3 DNA reads TGCAGTGCTAGAGATGCCCAGGGGGCAGGGACCCAGTACTTC. Its protein is CSARDAQGAGTQYF.